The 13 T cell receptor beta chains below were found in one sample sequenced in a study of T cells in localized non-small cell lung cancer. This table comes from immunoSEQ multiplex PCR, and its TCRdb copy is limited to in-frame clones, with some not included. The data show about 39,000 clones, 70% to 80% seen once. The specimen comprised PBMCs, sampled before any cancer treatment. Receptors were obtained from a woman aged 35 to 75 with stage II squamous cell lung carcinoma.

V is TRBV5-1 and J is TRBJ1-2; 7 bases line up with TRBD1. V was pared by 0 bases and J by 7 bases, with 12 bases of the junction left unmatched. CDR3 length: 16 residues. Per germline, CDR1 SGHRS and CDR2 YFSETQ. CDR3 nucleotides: TGCGCCAGCAGCTTGGGGGGGACAGACATCAGCTCTGGCTACACCTTC. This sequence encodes CASSLGGTDISSGYTF.

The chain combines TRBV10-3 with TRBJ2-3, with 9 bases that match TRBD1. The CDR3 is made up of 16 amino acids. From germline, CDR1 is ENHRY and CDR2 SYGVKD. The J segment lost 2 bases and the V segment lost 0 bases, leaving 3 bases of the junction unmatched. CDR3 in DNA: TGTGCCATCAGTGAGTCGGGGACAGGGACCACAGATACGCAGTATTTT. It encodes CAISESGTGTTDTQYF.

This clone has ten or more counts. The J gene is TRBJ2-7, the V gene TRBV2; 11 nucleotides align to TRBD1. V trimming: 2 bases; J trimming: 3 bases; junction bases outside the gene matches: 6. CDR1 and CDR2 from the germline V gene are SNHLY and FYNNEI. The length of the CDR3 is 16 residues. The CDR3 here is CASSERPGQGVYEQYF. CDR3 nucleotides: TGTGCCAGCAGTGAACGTCCGGGACAGGGGGTCTACGAGCAGTACTTC.

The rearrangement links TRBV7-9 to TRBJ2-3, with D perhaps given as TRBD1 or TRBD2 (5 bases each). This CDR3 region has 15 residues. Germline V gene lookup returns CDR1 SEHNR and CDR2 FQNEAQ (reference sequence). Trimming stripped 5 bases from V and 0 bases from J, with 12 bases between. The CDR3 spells CASSPEGPSTDTQYF. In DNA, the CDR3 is TGTGCCAGCAGCCCTGAGGGACCAAGCACAGATACGCAGTATTTT.

CDR3 bases: TGCGCCAGCAGCTATTCTAGAGGATCTGCTACCGGGGAGCTGTTTTTT. Translated: CASSYSRGSATGELFF. The chain has TRBV10-2 and TRBJ2-2; D not resolved. CDR1 and CDR2 from the germline V gene are WSHSY and SAAADI. V was shortened by 6 bases and J by 5 bases, with 19 bases between the two germline ends. There are 16 residues in the CDR3.

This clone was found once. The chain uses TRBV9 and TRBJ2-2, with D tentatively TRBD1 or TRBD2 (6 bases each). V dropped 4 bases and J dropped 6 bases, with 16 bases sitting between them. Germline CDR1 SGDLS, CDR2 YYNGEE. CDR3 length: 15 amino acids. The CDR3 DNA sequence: TGTGCCAGCAGCAAGGTTGGAGGGGGAGCCGGGGAGCTGTTTTTT. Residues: CASSKVGGGAGELFF.

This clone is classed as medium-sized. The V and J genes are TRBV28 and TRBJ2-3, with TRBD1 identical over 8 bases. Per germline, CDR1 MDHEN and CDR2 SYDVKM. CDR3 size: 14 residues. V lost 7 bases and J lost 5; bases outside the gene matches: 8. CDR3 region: CASNSGQGGDTQYF. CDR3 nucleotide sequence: TGTGCCAGCAATTCCGGACAGGGTGGAGATACGCAGTATTTT.

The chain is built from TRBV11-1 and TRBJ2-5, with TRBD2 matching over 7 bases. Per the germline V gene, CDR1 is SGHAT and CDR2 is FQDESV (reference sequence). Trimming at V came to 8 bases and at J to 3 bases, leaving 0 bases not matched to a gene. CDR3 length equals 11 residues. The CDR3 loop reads CASGREETQYF. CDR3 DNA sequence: TGTGCCAGCGGGAGGGAAGAGACCCAGTACTTC.

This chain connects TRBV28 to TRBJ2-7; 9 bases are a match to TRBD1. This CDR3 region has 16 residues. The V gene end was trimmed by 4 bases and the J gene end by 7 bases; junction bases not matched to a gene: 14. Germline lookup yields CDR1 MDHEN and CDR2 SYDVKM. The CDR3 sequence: CASSSPAGTGPGEQYV. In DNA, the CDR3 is TGTGCCAGCAGTTCCCCGGCCGGGACAGGGCCTGGAGAGCAGTACGTC.

CDR3: CASSESSSYNEQFF. CDR3 bases: TGCGCCAGCAGTGAGTCTAGCTCCTACAATGAGCAGTTCTTC. The chain has TRBV10-1 and TRBJ2-1; D not certain. Germline V gives CDR1 WNHNN, CDR2 SYGVQD (reference sequence). The CDR3 sequence is 14 residues long. Trimming removed 0 bases from V and 0 bases from J, with 3 bases in between.

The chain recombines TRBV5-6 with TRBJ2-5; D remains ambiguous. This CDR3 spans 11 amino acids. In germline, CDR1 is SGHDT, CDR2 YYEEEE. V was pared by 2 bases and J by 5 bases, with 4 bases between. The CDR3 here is CASSLDETQYF. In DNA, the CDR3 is TGTGCCAGCAGCTTAGACGAGACCCAGTACTTC.

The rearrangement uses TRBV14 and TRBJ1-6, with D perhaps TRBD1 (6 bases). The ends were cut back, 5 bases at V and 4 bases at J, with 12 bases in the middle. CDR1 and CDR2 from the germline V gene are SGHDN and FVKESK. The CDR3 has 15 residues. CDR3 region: CASSRTDRYNSPLHF. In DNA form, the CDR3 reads TGTGCCAGCAGCAGGACGGACAGATATAATTCACCCCTCCACTTT.

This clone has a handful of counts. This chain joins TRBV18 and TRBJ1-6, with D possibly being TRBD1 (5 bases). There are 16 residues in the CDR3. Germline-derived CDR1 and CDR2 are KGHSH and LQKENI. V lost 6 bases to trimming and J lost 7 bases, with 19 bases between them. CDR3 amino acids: CASSLNDQGRNSPLHF. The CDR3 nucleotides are TGTGCCAGCTCTCTCAACGACCAGGGTAGGAATTCACCCCTCCACTTT.